The 20 T cell receptor beta chains below all came from one sample that was sequenced in a study of vaccination effects on CD4 cells after COVID-19. Repertoires were generated with immunoSEQ multiplex PCR, while TCRdb's copy carries only in-frame clones and drops some. The table has approximately 83,000 clones, roughly 80% seen once; the top ten hold around 1%. In the ViraFEST assay, antigen-specific CD4+ clonotypes were identified by expansion after peptide-pool stimulation. CD4+ T cell isolation took place after 10 days of culture. Two-dose vaccination with either BNT162b2 or mRNA-1273 was given to the participants. These receptors lack a known antigen. The sample consisted of CD4+ T cells from PBMCs cultured with HCoV-OC43 spike peptides, taken after COVID-19 vaccination. Indicated subset: HCoV-OC43 spike overlapping peptide pool stimulation. All receptors come from a human donor who received a COVID-19 vaccine.

V is TRBV2 and J is TRBJ2-7, with D possibly being TRBD2 (6 bases). CDR3 length equals 12 residues. V was shortened by 6 bases and J by 5 bases, with 11 bases between the two germline ends. Germline-derived CDR1 and CDR2 are SNHLY and FYNNEI. The CDR3 sequence: CASRGGGHEQYV. The CDR3 DNA sequence: TGTGCCAGCAGGGGGGGTGGTCACGAGCAGTACGTC.

The V and J genes are TRBV25-1 and TRBJ2-5; 8 bases line up with TRBD1. CDR3 length: 15 residues. The germline V gene has CDR1 MGHDK and CDR2 SYGVNS. Trimming at V came to 6 bases and at J to 5 bases, leaving 11 bases not matched to a gene. The CDR3 bases are TGTGCCAGCAGGGGATCGGACAGGGCAACGGAGACCCAGTACTTC. This codes for CASRGSDRATETQYF. Combining the CDR3 with reference TRBV25-1 and TRBJ2-5 gives the whole variable domain EADIYQTPRYLVIGTGKKITLECSQTMGHDKMYWYQQDPGMELHLIHYSYGVNSTEKGDLSSESTVSRIRTEHFPLTLESARPSHTSQYLCASRGSDRATETQYFGPGTRLLVL.

The chain combines TRBV7-9 with TRBJ2-4; 7 bases match TRBD1. CDR3 size: 15 residues. The trim removed 4 bases at V and 5 bases at J, leaving 8 bases unmatched. The V gene's germline CDR1 is SEHNR and CDR2 FQNEAQ (reference sequence). In DNA form, the CDR3 reads TGTGCCAGCAGCTCCTCGACAGGGTATCAAAACATTCAGTACTTC. Its translation is CASSSSTGYQNIQYF. The full variable domain, in which reference TRBV7-9 and TRBJ2-4 provide the parts outside the CDR3, is DTGVSQNPRHKITKRGQNVTFRCDPISEHNRLYWYRQTLGQGPEFLTYFQNEAQLEKSRLLSDRFSAERPKGSFSTLEIQRTEQGDSAMYLCASSSSTGYQNIQYFGAGTRLSVL.

V gene TRBV5-1 combines with J gene TRBJ1-5; possibly TRBD1 for D (5 bases). V lost 4 bases to trimming and J lost 6 bases, with 23 bases between them. Germline lookup yields CDR1 SGHRS and CDR2 YFSETQ. The CDR3 is 17 residues long. The CDR3 sequence: CASSTRRFRVSGQPQHF. The CDR3 DNA follows: TGCGCCAGCAGCACCCGCCGCTTCAGGGTTTCGGGTCAGCCCCAGCATTTT.

The chain has TRBV3-1 (or the pseudogene TRBV3-2) and TRBJ2-6; 8 bases fit TRBD1. Trimming removed 4 bases from V and 0 bases from J; junction bases left unmatched: 8. Per the germline V gene, CDR1 is LGHDT and CDR2 is YNNKEL (reference sequence). CDR3 size: 18 residues. CDR3 region: CASSRLTGAVSGANVLTF. CDR3 nucleotides: TGTGCCAGCAGCCGGTTGACAGGGGCCGTCTCTGGGGCCAACGTCCTGACTTTC.

This chain uses TRBV11-2 with TRBJ1-1; 11 bases match TRBD1. Germline V lookup: CDR1 SGHAT, CDR2 FQNNGV. The J segment lost 1 base and the V segment lost 4 bases, leaving 14 bases of the junction unmatched. The CDR3 extends over 19 amino acids. Here the CDR3 DNA reads TGTGCCAGCAGCTCCAATAATTTAGGACAGGGGGCTTCGAACACTGAAGCTTTCTTT. Translated, it gives CASSSNNLGQGASNTEAFF.

DNA for the CDR3: TGTGCCAGCAGCAAAATCGGCACTGAAGCTTTCTTT. Translating it yields CASSKIGTEAFF. This chain links TRBV21-1 with TRBJ1-1. TRBV21-1 is given as a pseudogene. CDR3 length: 12 residues.

This clone was detected only a few times. The rearrangement links TRBV2 to TRBJ1-2; D possibly corresponds to TRBD1 (5 bases). The CDR3 sequence is 14 residues long. Germline V gene data show CDR1 as SNHLY and CDR2 as FYNNEI. Deletions cut 2 bases from V and 8 bases from J, with 15 bases between. CDR3 sequence: CASSELSGARGYTF. DNA for the CDR3: TGTGCCAGCAGTGAACTATCCGGGGCTCGAGGCTACACCTTC.

The chain has TRBV24-1 and TRBJ2-2; D is perhaps TRBD1 (6 bases). The CDR3 loop spans 15 amino acids. Trimming left V 1 base short and J 4 bases short, with 9 bases between. Germline-derived CDR1 and CDR2 are KGHDR and SFDVKD. The CDR3 nucleotides read TGTGCCACCAGTGATTTTAACAGGGCCACCGGGGAGCTGTTTTTT. It codes for CATSDFNRATGELFF.

This chain connects TRBV4-3 to TRBJ1-2; D unclear. The V end lost 0 bases, the J end lost 5 bases, and 10 bases lay between the germline ends. Germline V gene data show CDR1 as LGHNA and CDR2 as YSLEER. This CDR3 has 14 amino acids. The CDR3 region has the DNA TGCGCCAGCAGCCAAGATCGGGCAGCTTATGGCTACACCTTC. Its translation: CASSQDRAAYGYTF.

The J gene is TRBJ1-4, the V gene TRBV4-2; maybe TRBD1 (6 bases). CDR1 is LGHNA, CDR2 YNFKEQ, per germline. The CDR3 spans 14 residues. Trimming left V 4 bases short and J 8 bases short, with 14 bases between. The CDR3 nucleotides read TGTGCCAGCAGCCGGACCAGGGGAGGGGAAAAACTGTTTTTT. Translation gives CASSRTRGGEKLFF.

V and J are TRBV7-3 and TRBJ2-3; D call uncertain. The germline CDR1 and CDR2 sequences are SGHTA and FQGTGA. This CDR3 spans 14 amino acids. V lost 2 bases and J lost 6, with 12 bases in between. Here the CDR3 DNA reads TGTGCCAGCAGCTTATCGGGTGGTTCTGATACGCAGTATTTT. It specifies CASSLSGGSDTQYF.

CDR3 residues: CASSSGVNSGNTIYF. The CDR3, as DNA: TGTGCCAGCAGCTCCGGCGTTAACTCTGGAAACACCATATATTTT. The chain has TRBV5-4 and TRBJ1-3; the D is unclear. This CDR3 contains 15 residues. Germline V gene lookup returns CDR1 SGHNT and CDR2 YYREEE (reference sequence). Trimming cost V 3 bases and J 0 bases, with 10 bases left between them.

The chain has TRBV5-5 and TRBJ2-5; D ambiguous. This CDR3 contains 12 residues. Trimming stripped 0 bases from V and 5 bases from J, with 5 bases between. Germline-derived CDR1 and CDR2 are SGHKS and YYEKEE (reference sequence). The CDR3 sequence is CASSLGAETQYF. The CDR3 DNA follows: TGTGCCAGCAGCTTGGGGGCGGAGACCCAGTACTTC.

In this sample, this clone turned up once. The J gene is TRBJ2-5, the V gene TRBV4-1; 8 bases are shared with TRBD2. This CDR3 comprises 16 residues. V was pared by 3 bases and J by 2 bases, with 8 bases of the junction left unmatched. CDR1 and CDR2 (germline): MGHRA, YSYEKL. CDR3 coding DNA: TGCGCCAGCAGCCACCTTCCTGGCGGGGGGCAAGAGACCCAGTACTTC. It yields the protein CASSHLPGGGQETQYF.

The gene calls are TRBV6-5 and TRBJ2-7; 10 nucleotides align to TRBD1. Trimming at V came to 6 bases and at J to 2 bases, leaving 7 bases not matched to a gene. CDR1 and CDR2 from the germline V gene are MNHEY and SVGAGI. The CDR3 consists of 15 residues. This CDR3 is CASSAGQGNAYEQYV. The CDR3 DNA reads TGTGCCAGCAGCGCGGGACAGGGGAACGCCTACGAGCAGTACGTC.

This rearrangement joins TRBV7-2 to TRBJ1-2; D unclear. Germline loops: CDR1 SGHTA, CDR2 FQGNSA. CDR3 size: 13 residues. V lost 1 base and J lost 4, with 7 bases in between. The CDR3 bases are TGTGCCAGCAGCTTAGTCCCTTCCTATGGCTACACCTTC. This translates into CASSLVPSYGYTF.

The chain couples TRBV5-4 to TRBJ1-3; no clear D gene. The V gene lost 0 bases and the J gene lost 0 bases, with 7 bases spanning the gap. This CDR3 has 15 amino acids. CDR1 and CDR2 (germline): SGHNT, YYREEE (reference sequence). CDR3 sequence reads: CASSLGANSGNTIYF. As DNA, the CDR3 is TGTGCCAGCAGCTTGGGGGCGAACTCTGGAAACACCATATATTTT.

V is TRBV2 and J is TRBJ2-3, with D maybe TRBD2 (5 bases). Germline V gene sequence: CDR1 SNHLY, CDR2 FYNNEI. The V end lost 4 bases, the J end lost 4 bases, and 15 bases lay between the germline ends. The CDR3 is 15 residues long. CDR3 sequence (DNA): TGTGCCAGCAGTGTTAGTCCGGGGAAGGCAGATACGCAGTATTTT. Translated, it gives CASSVSPGKADTQYF.

As regards this clone: The identical CDR3 is also encoded by other nucleotide sequences in the sample. V and J are TRBV5-1 and TRBJ2-3; 9 bases are shared with TRBD1. Germline V gives CDR1 SGHRS, CDR2 YFSETQ. The CDR3 contains 15 residues. After removal of 0 bases from V and 3 bases from J, the junction contained 2 bases not matched to a gene. The CDR3 spells CASSLGGTGTDTQYF. The CDR3 DNA is TGCGCCAGCAGCTTGGGGGGGACAGGGACAGATACGCAGTATTTT.